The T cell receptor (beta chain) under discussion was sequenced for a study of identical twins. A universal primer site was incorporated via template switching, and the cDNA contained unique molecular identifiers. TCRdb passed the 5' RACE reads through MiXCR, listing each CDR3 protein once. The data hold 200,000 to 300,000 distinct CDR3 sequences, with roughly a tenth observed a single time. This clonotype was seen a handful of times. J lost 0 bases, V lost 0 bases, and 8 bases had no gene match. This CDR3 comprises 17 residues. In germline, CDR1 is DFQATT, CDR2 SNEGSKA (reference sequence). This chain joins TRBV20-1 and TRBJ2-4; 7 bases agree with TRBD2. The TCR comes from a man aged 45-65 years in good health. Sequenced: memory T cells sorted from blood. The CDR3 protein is CSARDETLAVAKNIQYF. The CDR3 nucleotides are TGCAGTGCTAGAGATGAAACCCTAGCGGTAGCCAAAAACATTCAGTACTTC.